These 28 T cell receptor beta chains were sequenced from one sample in a study of blood T cell repertoires in COVID-19. Method: immunoSEQ multiplex PCR; TCRdb's copy keeps in-frame clones and lacks some. The sample carries some 200,000 clones, more than 70% recorded once. Sequencing used peripheral blood. All receptors derive from a human donor in a cohort sampled during active COVID-19.

As DNA, the CDR3 is TGTGCCAGCAGGGCTGAAATGAACACTGAAGCTTTCTTT. Translated: CASRAEMNTEAFF. V and J are TRBV6-5 and TRBJ1-1; D is ambiguous. CDR3 length: 13 amino acids. Trimming shortened V by 6 bases and J by 0 bases, and 8 bases separated the two germline ends. Germline CDR1 reads MNHEY; CDR2 reads SVGAGI.

V usage is TRBV18 and J usage is TRBJ2-7; D uncertain. The V end lost 2 bases, the J end lost 6 bases, and 5 bases lay between the germline ends. CDR1 is KGHSH and CDR2 is LQKENI in the germline V gene. CDR3 length: 11 amino acids. The CDR3 loop is CASSPNIEQYF. The CDR3 nucleotides read TGTGCCAGCTCACCAAATATCGAGCAGTACTTC.

The chain combines TRBV10-3 with TRBJ2-6; TRBD1 matches 8 bases. Germline CDR1 and CDR2: ENHRY and SYGVKD. The CDR3 loop spans 17 amino acids. Trimming at V came to 4 bases and at J to 0 bases, leaving 5 bases not matched to a gene. CDR3 region: CAISGMTGVSGANVLTF. In nucleotides, the CDR3 is TGTGCCATCAGTGGGATGACAGGGGTCTCTGGGGCCAACGTCCTGACTTTC.

The chain has TRBV28 and TRBJ2-1; 13 nucleotides align to TRBD2. Trimming removed 9 bases from V and 8 bases from J; junction bases left unmatched: 13. There are 16 residues in the CDR3. The germline V gene has CDR1 MDHEN and CDR2 SYDVKM. CDR3 DNA sequence: TGTGCCAGTAGAGAAGTGACTAGCGGGAGGATCGATGAGCAGTTCTTC. The encoded protein is CASREVTSGRIDEQFF.

J is TRBJ1-6 and V is TRBV3-1 (or the pseudogene TRBV3-2), with 9 bases identical to TRBD1. Trimming at V came to 4 bases and at J to 9 bases, leaving 4 bases not matched to a gene. CDR3 size: 14 residues. Germline lookup yields CDR1 LGHDT and CDR2 YNNKEL (reference sequence). CDR3 bases: TGTGCCAGCAGCCCCCGGACAGGGGTTTCACCCCTCCACTTT. It encodes CASSPRTGVSPLHF.

The sample holds a few counts of this clone. The rearrangement uses TRBV2 and TRBJ2-7; TRBD2 matches at 14 bases. V was pared by 7 bases and J by 2 bases, with 1 base of the junction left unmatched. Germline V gives CDR1 SNHLY, CDR2 FYNNEI. The CDR3 extends over 14 amino acids. Written as DNA, the CDR3 is TGTGCCAGCACGGGACTAGCGGGAGCCTACGAGCAGTACTTC. It encodes CASTGLAGAYEQYF. Supplemented by reference TRBV2 and TRBJ2-7, the full variable domain reads EPEVTQTPSHQVTQMGQEVILRCVPISNHLYFYWYRQILGQKVEFLVSFYNNEISEKSEIFDDQFSVERPDGSNFTLKIRSTKLEDSAMYFCASTGLAGAYEQYFGPGTRLTVT.

This clone was detected many times. The rearrangement uses TRBV11-2 and TRBJ1-1; D might be TRBD1 (6 bases). V lost 4 bases to trimming and J lost 7 bases, with 16 bases between them. The CDR3 is 14 amino acids. Germline loops: CDR1 SGHAT, CDR2 FQNNGV. The CDR3 reads CASSSSDSRIEAFF. CDR3 nucleotides: TGTGCCAGCAGCTCGTCGGACAGTCGAATTGAAGCTTTCTTT. The complete variable domain, with remaining parts taken from reference TRBV11-2 and TRBJ1-1, reads EAGVAQSPRYKIIEKRQSVAFWCNPISGHATLYWYQQILGQGPKLLIQFQNNGVVDDSQLPKDRFSAERLKGVDSTLKIQPAKLEDSAVYLCASSSSDSRIEAFFGQGTRLTVV.

The genes are TRBV5-4 and TRBJ1-1; D remains unclear. CDR3 size: 13 residues. V gave up 4 bases and J gave up 0 bases, with 7 bases separating them. Germline V gene sequence: CDR1 SGHNT, CDR2 YYREEE (reference sequence). The CDR3 DNA sequence: TGTGCCAGCAGCCCCCAGTTGAACACTGAAGCTTTCTTT. It codes for CASSPQLNTEAFF. The variable domain in full, with the rest retrieved from reference TRBV5-4 and TRBJ1-1, is ETGVTQSPTHLIKTRGQQVTLRCSSQSGHNTVSWYQQALGQGPQFIFQYYREEENGRGNFPPRFSGLQFPNYSSELNVNALELDDSALYLCASSPQLNTEAFFGQGTRLTVV.

The chain joins TRBV19 to TRBJ2-1, with no clear D. Germline V gives CDR1 LNHDA, CDR2 SQIVND (reference sequence). V lost 5 bases to trimming and J lost 3 bases, with 14 bases between them. This CDR3 has 15 residues. The CDR3 nucleotides are TGTGCCAGTAGTCCCCTGGTAACGGTCTACAATGAGCAGTTCTTC. Encoded protein: CASSPLVTVYNEQFF.

V is TRBV7-2 and J is TRBJ1-2; TRBD1 matches 10 bases. Germline V gives CDR1 SGHTA, CDR2 FQGNSA. The CDR3 is 15 amino acids. Trimming removed 3 bases from V and 4 bases from J; junction bases left unmatched: 5. This chain's CDR3 is CASSLAGTGVYGYTF. The CDR3 DNA reads as TGTGCCAGCAGCTTGGCCGGGACAGGGGTCTATGGCTACACCTTC.

This chain links TRBV27 with TRBJ2-7, with TRBD1 matching over 9 bases. The ends lost 3 bases at V and 2 bases at J; junction bases unmatched: 8. The length of the CDR3 is 16 residues. Looked up from germline, CDR1 is MNHEY and CDR2 is SMNVEV (reference sequence). The CDR3 DNA sequence: TGTGCCAGCAGTTTCGGACAGGGGCCCCTCACCTACGAGCAGTACTTC. Protein: CASSFGQGPLTYEQYF.

This clone was seen more than once but under ten times. J is TRBJ1-5 and V is TRBV9; D remains unclear. This CDR3 comprises 15 residues. V was trimmed by 2 bases and J by 6 bases, leaving 15 bases between them. CDR1 and CDR2 (germline): SGDLS, YYNGEE. The CDR3: CASSVREGIGQPQHF. For the CDR3, the DNA is TGTGCCAGCAGCGTCCGCGAGGGAATCGGTCAGCCCCAGCATTTT.

V is TRBV7-2 and J is TRBJ2-1, with 11 bases aligning to TRBD1. The J segment lost 9 bases and the V segment lost 0 bases, leaving 4 bases of the junction unmatched. The CDR3 length is 15 residues. Germline lookup yields CDR1 SGHTA and CDR2 FQGNSA. DNA of the CDR3: TGTGCCAGCAGCTTAGCGGGACAGGGGGTATCTGAGCAGTTCTTC. It translates to CASSLAGQGVSEQFF.

The sample holds a few counts of this clone. V and J are TRBV19 and TRBJ1-3, with D perhaps TRBD1 (6 bases). V was trimmed by 1 base and J by 3 bases, leaving 10 bases between them. Germline-derived CDR1 and CDR2 are LNHDA and SQIVND (reference sequence). The CDR3 is 15 amino acids. DNA for the CDR3: TGTGCCAGTAGTATAGGGACAGCGATTGGAAACACCATATATTTT. This codes for CASSIGTAIGNTIYF.

The chain employs TRBV9 and TRBJ2-2; 8 bases line up with TRBD2. The V gene's germline CDR1 is SGDLS and CDR2 YYNGEE. V lost 0 bases, J lost 2 bases, and 6 bases stayed unmatched. This CDR3 spans 17 amino acids. CDR3 loop: CASSVGGAGANTGELFF. CDR3 DNA: TGTGCCAGCAGCGTAGGCGGAGCGGGGGCCAACACCGGGGAGCTGTTTTTT.

The genes are TRBV5-8 and TRBJ1-2; D gene uncertain. The CDR3 spans 14 residues. Trimming stripped 1 base from V and 0 bases from J, with 7 bases between. The germline V gene encodes CDR1 SGHTS and CDR2 YDEGEE. This CDR3 reads CASSLSLANYGYTF. CDR3 sequence (DNA): TGTGCCAGCAGCTTGTCACTGGCTAACTATGGCTACACCTTC.

The chain employs TRBV28 and TRBJ1-4; D remains unclear. Trimming stripped 5 bases from V and 4 bases from J, with 11 bases between. The CDR3 runs to 14 residues. Germline V gene lookup returns CDR1 MDHEN and CDR2 SYDVKM. In nucleotides, the CDR3 is TGTGCCAGCAGTACGGACGGACTTAATGAAAAACTGTTTTTT. Its protein product is CASSTDGLNEKLFF.

This chain connects TRBV6-5 to TRBJ2-7; 7 bases agree with TRBD2. The CDR3 totals 14 residues. Germline values: CDR1 MNHEY, CDR2 SVGAGI. Losses at the gene ends were 5 bases for V and 0 bases for J; bases not matched to a gene: 4. This CDR3 reads CASSRERGSYEQYF. The DNA for the CDR3 is TGTGCCAGCAGTAGGGAGCGGGGCTCCTACGAGCAGTACTTC.

The V call is TRBV20-1, the J call TRBJ1-1; no definite D call. The V and J ends lost 3 bases and 8 bases respectively, with 10 bases between them. Germline CDR1 and CDR2: DFQATT and SNEGSKA (reference sequence). The CDR3 is 11 amino acids. CDR3 coding DNA: TGCAGTGCTAGTAATGCCAGGGAAGCTTTCTTT. It specifies CSASNAREAFF.

The CDR3 reads CASITGGFSEAFF. CDR3 sequence (DNA): TGTGCCAGCATAACTGGAGGGTTTAGTGAAGCTTTCTTT. This chain links TRBV28 with TRBJ1-1; D unclear. The ends were cut back, 7 bases at V and 7 bases at J, with 16 bases in the middle. CDR1 and CDR2 (germline): MDHEN, SYDVKM. This CDR3 has 13 amino acids.

V usage is TRBV28 and J usage is TRBJ2-7; weak D call: TRBD1 (5 bases). Germline V gene sequence: CDR1 MDHEN, CDR2 SYDVKM. The CDR3 totals 13 residues. Trimming removed 4 bases at V and 10 bases at J, with 17 bases between. The CDR3 sequence is CASSSSDIGYQYF. The CDR3 DNA reads as TGTGCCAGCAGTTCATCGGACATCGGGTACCAGTACTTC.

On this clone: Different DNA sequences within this sample yield the same CDR3. In DNA form, the CDR3 reads TGTGCCAGCAGTGAGCAGGGGAACTATGGCTACACCTTC. This translates into CASSEQGNYGYTF. The chain uses TRBV2 and TRBJ1-2, with D perhaps TRBD1 (6 bases). Per the germline V gene, CDR1 is SNHLY and CDR2 is FYNNEI. This CDR3 has 13 amino acids. The V and J ends lost 3 bases and 2 bases respectively, with 7 bases between them.

The V call is TRBV3-1 (or the pseudogene TRBV3-2), the J call TRBJ2-1; 9 bases agree with TRBD2. The V gene's germline CDR1 is LGHDT and CDR2 YNNKEL (reference sequence). The CDR3 sequence is 17 residues long. V dropped 0 bases and J dropped 5; count of bases not matched to a gene: 8. The CDR3 here is CASSQDWASGGNNEQFF. CDR3 coding DNA: TGTGCCAGCAGCCAAGATTGGGCGAGCGGGGGGAACAATGAGCAGTTCTTC.

This chain connects TRBV9 to TRBJ1-1, with TRBD1 as a possible D gene (5 bases). From germline, CDR1 is SGDLS and CDR2 YYNGEE. V was shortened by 4 bases and J by 0 bases, with 7 bases between the two germline ends. This CDR3 region has 13 residues. CDR3 residues: CASSPGLNTEAFF. The CDR3 DNA reads as TGTGCCAGCAGCCCAGGGTTGAACACTGAAGCTTTCTTT.

The chain employs TRBV27 and TRBJ2-7; TRBD2 might be the D (5 bases). Germline CDR1 is MNHEY and CDR2 is SMNVEV (reference sequence). V was pared by 3 bases and J by 5 bases, with 11 bases between. The CDR3 is 13 residues long. DNA of the CDR3: TGTGCCAGCAGTTTTCCGGGATTCCACGAGCAGTACTTC. Translating it yields CASSFPGFHEQYF.

This chain uses TRBV6-6 with TRBJ2-2, with 7 nucleotides matching TRBD1. Germline V gene data show CDR1 as MNHNY and CDR2 as SVGAGI (reference sequence). This CDR3 comprises 15 residues. Trimming at V came to 7 bases and at J to 3 bases, leaving 8 bases not matched to a gene. CDR3 region: CASNHGQDDTGELFF. The CDR3 nucleotides are TGTGCCAGCAATCACGGACAGGACGACACCGGGGAGCTGTTTTTT.

The V call is TRBV5-1, the J call TRBJ1-3; TRBD1 matches at 7 bases. CDR1 is SGHRS, CDR2 YFSETQ, per germline. J lost 6 bases, V lost 4 bases, and 7 bases had no gene match. The CDR3 has 14 amino acids. The CDR3 region is CASSAGTEENTIYF. The CDR3 DNA is TGCGCCAGCAGCGCCGGGACAGAAGAAAACACCATATATTTT.

The J gene is TRBJ2-1, the V gene TRBV19; tentatively, D is TRBD1 (5 bases). Trimming cost V 5 bases and J 4 bases, with 9 bases left between them. Germline CDR1 LNHDA, CDR2 SQIVND (reference sequence). The CDR3 consists of 13 residues. This chain's CDR3 is CASSGALYNEQFF. The DNA of the CDR3 is TGTGCCAGTAGTGGGGCCCTTTACAATGAGCAGTTCTTC.